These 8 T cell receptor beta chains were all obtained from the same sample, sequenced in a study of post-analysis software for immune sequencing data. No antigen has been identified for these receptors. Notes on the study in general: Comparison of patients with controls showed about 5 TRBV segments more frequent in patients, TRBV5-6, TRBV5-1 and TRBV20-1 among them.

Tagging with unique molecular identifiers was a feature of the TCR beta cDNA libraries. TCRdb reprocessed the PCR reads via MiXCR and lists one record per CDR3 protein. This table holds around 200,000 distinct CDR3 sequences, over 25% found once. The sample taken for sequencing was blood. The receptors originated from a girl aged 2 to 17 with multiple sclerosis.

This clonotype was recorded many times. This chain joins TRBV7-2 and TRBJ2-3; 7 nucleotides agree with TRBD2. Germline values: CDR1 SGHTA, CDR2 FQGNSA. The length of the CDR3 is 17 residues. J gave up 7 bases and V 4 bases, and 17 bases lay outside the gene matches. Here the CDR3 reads CASSSTRGGGPRNTQYF. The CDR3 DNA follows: TGTGCCAGCAGCTCTACTCGGGGCGGGGGACCCCGAAATACGCAGTATTTT.

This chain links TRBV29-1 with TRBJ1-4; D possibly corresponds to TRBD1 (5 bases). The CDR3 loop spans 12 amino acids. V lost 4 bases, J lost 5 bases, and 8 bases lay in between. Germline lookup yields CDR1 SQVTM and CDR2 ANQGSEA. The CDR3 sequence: CSVGQYNEKLFF. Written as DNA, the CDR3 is TGCAGCGTTGGACAGTACAATGAAAAACTGTTTTTT.

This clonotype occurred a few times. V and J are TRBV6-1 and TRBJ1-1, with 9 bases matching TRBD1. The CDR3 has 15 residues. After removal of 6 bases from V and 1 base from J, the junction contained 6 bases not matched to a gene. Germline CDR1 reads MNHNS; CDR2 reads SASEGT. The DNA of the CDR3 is TGTGCCAGCAGGGGGACAGGGTTTACGAACACTGAAGCTTTCTTT. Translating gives CASRGTGFTNTEAFF.

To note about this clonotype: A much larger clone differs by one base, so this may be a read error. CDR3 sequence: CSASGQVFRYF. The CDR3 DNA follows: TGCAGTGCTAGTGGACAAGTCTTTCGGTACTTC. This sequence joins TRBV20-1 and TRBJ2-7; D may be TRBD1 (5 bases). The germline V gene encodes CDR1 DFQATT and CDR2 SNEGSKA (reference sequence). V lost 3 bases to trimming and J lost 12 bases, with 15 bases between them. CDR3 length: 11 amino acids.

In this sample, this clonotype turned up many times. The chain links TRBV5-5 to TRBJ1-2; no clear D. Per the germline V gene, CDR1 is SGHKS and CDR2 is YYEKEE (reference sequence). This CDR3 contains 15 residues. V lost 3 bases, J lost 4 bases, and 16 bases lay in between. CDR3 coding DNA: TGTGCCAGCAGCTCCCGGGAATTAGTTTCCTATGGCTACACCTTC. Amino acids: CASSSRELVSYGYTF.

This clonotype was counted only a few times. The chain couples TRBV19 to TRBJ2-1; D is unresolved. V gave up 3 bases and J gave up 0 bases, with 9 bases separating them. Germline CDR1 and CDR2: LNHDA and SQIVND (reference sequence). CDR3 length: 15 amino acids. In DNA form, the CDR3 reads TGTGCCAGTAGTATCCGGGCTAGCTCCTACAATGAGCAGTTCTTC. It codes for CASSIRASSYNEQFF.

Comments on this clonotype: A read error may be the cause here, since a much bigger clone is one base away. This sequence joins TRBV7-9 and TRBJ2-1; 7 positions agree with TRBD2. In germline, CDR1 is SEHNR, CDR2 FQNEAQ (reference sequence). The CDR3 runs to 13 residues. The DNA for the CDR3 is TGTGCCAGCACCAACGGACTAGTTCCTGAGCAGTTATTC. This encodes CASTNGLVPEQLF.

CDR3 amino acids: CASRTQRGGNEQFF. The CDR3 DNA reads TGTGCCAGCCGGACACAGCGGGGGGGCAATGAGCAGTTCTTC. The rearrangement links TRBV25-1 to TRBJ2-1; 10 bases agree with TRBD2. CDR3 size: 14 residues. From germline, CDR1 is MGHDK and CDR2 SYGVNS. Trimming removed 8 bases from V and 6 bases from J; junction bases left unmatched: 7.